The rows below give T cell receptor beta chains drawn from one sample of a study of cytomegalovirus exposure and HLA in healthy donors. Libraries were prepared by immunoSEQ multiplex PCR; TCRdb keeps only in-frame clonotypes and omits some of them. The sample holds 150,000 to 200,000 clones, 70% to 80% seen once. The sample consisted of PBMCs. The source of these receptors is a woman aged 45-59 years in good health and CMV-seronegative. CDR3s leave out the opening cysteine and the closing phenylalanine or tryptophan. Fields, in order: V gene, D gene, CDR3 protein. D genes are given only for firm matches.

V: TRBV29-1
D: TRBD1
CDR3: SVEGQGVNSYNEQF

V: TRBV11-2
D: .
CDR3: ASRPPRGQETQY

V: TRBV6-5
D: .
CDR3: ASSRLSPYNEQF

V: TRBV6-1
D: .
CDR3: ASSEAGLGAGFNTEAF

V: TRBV7-8
D: .
CDR3: ASSLAWAPPTSLDTDTQY

V: TRBV7-2
D: TRBD2
CDR3: ASSLVPRTSGSGNEQF

V: TRBV6-5
D: .
CDR3: ASTQRAPYEQY

V: TRBV5-4
D: .
CDR3: ASSLDLANVLT

V: TRBV29-1
D: TRBD2
CDR3: SVGLVAGGVLYNEQF

V: TRBV19
D: .
CDR3: ASSISADYSYEQY

V: TRBV7-2
D: .
CDR3: ASSSNRQARGYT

V: TRBV19
D: .
CDR3: ASSPGGGGDTQY

V: TRBV10-2
D: TRBD2
CDR3: ASRRAGTSGSDEQF

V: TRBV7-2
D: TRBD2
CDR3: ASSLGYAGGVVQETQY

V: TRBV7-6
D: .
CDR3: ASSSEWGVQETQY

V: TRBV16
D: .
CDR3: ASSQSVRGTGNTIY

V: TRBV4-2
D: TRBD1
CDR3: ASSQVWTGASGAGYT

V: TRBV6-5
D: .
CDR3: ASSQLAGKVEQY

V: TRBV11-2
D: .
CDR3: ASSPQVGYEQY

V: TRBV19
D: .
CDR3: ASSSPTFSYTEAF

V: TRBV27
D: .
CDR3: ASRSRRWEQY

V: TRBV30
D: .
CDR3: AWSRQVSTDTQY

V: TRBV11-3
D: TRBD2
CDR3: ASSGAGGVYEQF

V: TRBV6-4
D: TRBD1
CDR3: ASSDPPRGRPQETQY

V: TRBV29-1
D: TRBD1
CDR3: SVDPGQGRYGYT

V: TRBV7-8
D: TRBD2
CDR3: ASSLGTSGTYEQY

V: TRBV5-1
D: .
CDR3: ASSATGLSSNQPQH

V: TRBV4-1
D: TRBD2
CDR3: ASSPPLAGVSADTQY

V: TRBV9
D: .
CDR3: ASSVGRIPSEQY

V: TRBV28
D: .
CDR3: ASRGPLNQPQH

V: TRBV2
D: TRBD1
CDR3: ASLGTGVGEQY

V: TRBV19
D: .
CDR3: ASSPRGGSTDTQY

V: TRBV19
D: TRBD1
CDR3: ASSADRAEQY

V: TRBV4-2
D: .
CDR3: VSSPQGGGPFETQY

V: TRBV9
D: TRBD1
CDR3: ASSVGSSSTGSDTQY

V: TRBV7-9
D: TRBD1
CDR3: SSSVRVGTENEKLF

V: TRBV29-1
D: TRBD1
CDR3: SVVRPGQGKNEQF

V: TRBV12-5
D: .
CDR3: ASGFLIGRSTNTGELF

V: TRBV11-2
D: .
CDR3: ASSLDSYQPQH

V: TRBV6-1
D: TRBD1
CDR3: ASWTGSRFNEKLF

V: TRBV5-4
D: TRBD2
CDR3: ASSASGSRANVLT

V: TRBV21-1
D: .
CDR3: ASSTPRGGADEKLF

V: TRBV28
D: .
CDR3: ASSILTVGARGTQY

V: TRBV25-1
D: .
CDR3: ASSEFQGPYNEQF

V: TRBV19
D: TRBD1
CDR3: ASSDREEQY

V: TRBV5-1
D: TRBD1
CDR3: ASSQPPDRGKF

V: TRBV28
D: .
CDR3: ASSLGGAGTEAF

V: TRBV6-5
D: .
CDR3: ASSYSSVSNQPQH

V: TRBV4-3
D: TRBD2
CDR3: ASSLGLAGGDEQF

V: TRBV21-1
D: .
CDR3: ASSNLTAGDHTGELF

V: TRBV5-8
D: .
CDR3: ASSRGALGEKLF

V: TRBV13
D: TRBD1
CDR3: ASSSFTGGNQPQH

V: TRBV7-8
D: .
CDR3: ASSLGAGNSRSPLH

V: TRBV30
D: TRBD1
CDR3: AWTDRGNTGELF

V: TRBV18
D: TRBD1
CDR3: ASSGQGTTNEKLF